A selection of T cell receptor beta chains follows, all from one sample in a study of T cell responses to AZD1222 COVID-19 vaccine. TCRdb's copy holds only in-frame clones and misses some; the assay was immunoSEQ multiplex PCR. The table lists approximately 110,000 clones, roughly 87% of them singletons. Sequencing was performed on peripheral blood, taken on day 0 of MenACWY control vaccination. These receptors were collected from an adult in good health. Each CDR3 is given with its conserved first and last residue. D genes are given only for firm matches. Some rows have no size entry. The others give once, few or many, or a class for an expanded clone.

V: TRBV19; size: NA; D: TRBD1; J: TRBJ1-5; CDR3: CASTMGQGRSNQPQHF; DNA: TGTGCCAGTACCATGGGACAGGGGCGAAGCAATCAGCCCCAGCATTTT
V: TRBV24-1; size: NA; D: NA; J: TRBJ1-5; CDR3: CATSDAGGQPQHF; DNA: TGTGCCACCAGTGATGCCGGGGGGCAGCCCCAGCATTTT
V: TRBV19; size: NA; D: NA; J: TRBJ2-3; CDR3: CASSMGDTQYF; DNA: TGTGCCAGTAGTATGGGAGATACGCAGTATTTT
V: TRBV5-1; size: once; D: NA; J: TRBJ1-5; CDR3: CASSPDGHSNQPQHF; DNA: TGCGCCAGCAGCCCCGACGGACATAGCAATCAGCCCCAGCATTTT
V: TRBV4-3; size: NA; D: NA; J: TRBJ1-2; CDR3: CASSQDEGLEYYGYTF; DNA: TGCGCCAGCAGCCAAGATGAAGGGCTTGAATACTATGGCTACACCTTC
V: TRBV7-9; size: NA; D: NA; J: TRBJ1-2; CDR3: CASSLARGSFYGYTF; DNA: TGTGCCAGCAGCTTAGCGCGGGGCAGTTTCTATGGCTACACCTTC
V: TRBV7-2; size: NA; D: TRBD1; J: TRBJ2-4; CDR3: CASSPDRGVRNIQYF; DNA: TGTGCCAGCAGCCCGGACAGGGGAGTAAGGAACATTCAGTACTTC
V: TRBV28; size: NA; D: NA; J: TRBJ1-4; CDR3: CASSSSGRPSTNEKLFF; DNA: TGTGCCAGCAGTTCATCTGGCAGGCCCTCAACTAATGAAAAACTGTTTTTT
V: TRBV9; size: once; D: TRBD2; J: TRBJ2-1; CDR3: CASSVRLAGGEEQFF; DNA: TGTGCCAGCAGCGTTAGACTAGCGGGAGGTGAGGAGCAGTTCTTC
V: TRBV19; size: NA; D: TRBD1; J: TRBJ1-2; CDR3: CASSIENRGYGYTF; DNA: TGTGCCAGTAGTATAGAGAACAGGGGTTATGGCTACACCTTC
V: TRBV7-9; size: NA; D: NA; J: TRBJ1-5; CDR3: CASSLGQSSNQPQHF; DNA: TGTGCCAGCAGCTTAGGACAGAGCTCCAATCAGCCCCAGCATTTT
V: TRBV5-1; size: few; D: NA; J: TRBJ2-2; CDR3: CASSLEGTNTGELFF; DNA: TGCGCCAGCAGCTTGGAAGGCACGAACACCGGGGAGCTGTTTTTT
V: TRBV28; size: NA; D: TRBD2; J: TRBJ2-5; CDR3: CAGGRDQETQYF; DNA: TGTGCCGGGGGGAGGGACCAAGAGACCCAGTACTTC
V: TRBV11-3; size: NA; D: NA; J: TRBJ1-3; CDR3: CATPRQPCSGNTIYF; DNA: TGTGCCACCCCCCGACAGCCGTGCTCTGGAAACACCATATATTTT
V: TRBV5-1; size: NA; D: TRBD2; J: TRBJ2-1; CDR3: CASSNPGTSGSSYNEQFF; DNA: TGCGCCAGCAGCAACCCCGGGACTAGCGGCTCCTCCTACAATGAGCAGTTCTTC
V: TRBV25-1; size: NA; D: NA; J: TRBJ2-3; CDR3: CASSESGHTDTQYF; DNA: TGTGCCAGCAGTGAATCCGGACACACAGATACGCAGTATTTT
V: TRBV4-3; size: NA; D: NA; J: TRBJ2-7; CDR3: CASSQDRASVLYEQYF; DNA: TGCGCCAGCAGCCAAGATAGGGCTAGCGTGTTATACGAGCAGTACTTC
V: TRBV19; size: NA; D: TRBD1; J: TRBJ2-6; CDR3: CASSIRGTGFSGANVLTF; DNA: TGTGCCAGTAGTATTAGGGGGACAGGATTCTCTGGGGCCAACGTCCTGACTTTC
V: TRBV6-5; size: NA; D: NA; J: TRBJ1-4; CDR3: CASSSLTTNEKLFF; DNA: TGTGCCAGCAGTTCCCTAACAACTAATGAAAAACTGTTTTTT
V: TRBV7-8; size: NA; D: TRBD1; J: TRBJ2-5; CDR3: CASSLGQGAGETQYF; DNA: TGTGCCAGCAGCTTAGGACAGGGGGCTGGAGAGACCCAGTACTTC
V: TRBV6-5; size: NA; D: NA; J: TRBJ2-2; CDR3: CASSYATPNTGELFF; DNA: TGTGCCAGCAGTTACGCGACACCCAACACCGGGGAGCTGTTTTTT
V: TRBV12-3/TRBV12-4; size: NA; D: NA; J: TRBJ2-2; CDR3: CASSPTNGELFF; DNA: TGTGCCAGCAGTCCAACGAATGGGGAGCTGTTTTTT
V: TRBV6-1; size: NA; D: NA; J: TRBJ1-4; CDR3: CASSDNRDNEKLFF; DNA: TGTGCCAGCAGTGATAACAGGGATAATGAAAAACTGTTTTTT
V: TRBV28; size: NA; D: NA; J: TRBJ1-6; CDR3: CVTRRWNSPLHF; DNA: TGTGTGACCCGCCGCTGGAATTCACCCCTCCACTTT
V: TRBV5-1; size: NA; D: NA; J: TRBJ1-4; CDR3: CASSILGGGNNEKLFF; DNA: TGCGCCAGCAGCATACTGGGAGGGGGAAATAATGAAAAACTGTTTTTT
V: TRBV5-6; size: NA; D: NA; J: TRBJ1-1; CDR3: CASSPRQNTEAFF; DNA: TGTGCCAGCAGTCCTAGACAGAACACTGAAGCTTTCTTT
V: TRBV5-1; size: once; D: TRBD1; J: TRBJ2-2; CDR3: CASSFMGQGFGELFF; DNA: TGCGCCAGCAGCTTCATGGGACAGGGATTTGGGGAGCTGTTTTTT
V: TRBV7-3; size: NA; D: NA; J: TRBJ2-3; CDR3: CASSAASTDTQYF; DNA: TGTGCCAGCAGCGCCGCTAGCACAGATACGCAGTATTTT
V: TRBV5-5; size: NA; D: NA; J: TRBJ1-5; CDR3: CASSLGSVNQPQHF; DNA: TGTGCCAGCAGCTTGGGTTCAGTCAATCAGCCCCAGCATTTT
V: TRBV4-2; size: NA; D: TRBD1; J: TRBJ1-1; CDR3: CASSQVRGQGFGTYTEAFF; DNA: TGTGCCAGCAGCCAGGTCCGGGGACAGGGATTTGGTACGTACACTGAAGCTTTCTTT
V: TRBV20-1; size: NA; D: NA; J: TRBJ1-6; CDR3: CSATLPPLHF; DNA: TGCAGTGCTACCCTTCCACCCCTCCACTTT
V: TRBV7-2; size: NA; D: NA; J: TRBJ2-7; CDR3: CASSLNYEQYF; DNA: TGTGCCAGCAGCTTGAACTACGAGCAGTACTTC
V: TRBV19; size: NA; D: NA; J: TRBJ2-7; CDR3: CASSVQSSYEQYF; DNA: TGTGCCAGTAGTGTCCAGAGCTCCTACGAGCAGTACTTC
V: TRBV19; size: NA; D: TRBD1; J: TRBJ1-4; CDR3: CASSIAAGGNEKLFF; DNA: TGTGCCAGTAGTATAGCGGCAGGGGGCAATGAAAAACTGTTTTTT
V: TRBV11-3; size: once; D: TRBD2; J: TRBJ2-3; CDR3: CASRAGMGTDTQYF; DNA: TGTGCCAGCAGAGCGGGAATGGGCACAGATACGCAGTATTTT
V: TRBV29-1; size: NA; D: NA; J: TRBJ2-5; CDR3: CSVAGQGKETQYF; DNA: TGCAGCGTTGCGGGCCAGGGGAAGGAGACCCAGTACTTC
V: TRBV7-2; size: NA; D: NA; J: TRBJ1-5; CDR3: CASSLGPAGSNQPQHF; DNA: TGTGCCAGCAGCCTGGGACCCGCCGGGAGCAATCAGCCCCAGCATTTT
V: TRBV28; size: NA; D: NA; J: TRBJ2-3; CDR3: CASFRRTDTQYF; DNA: TGTGCCAGCTTTCGGCGCACAGATACGCAGTATTTT
V: TRBV24-1; size: NA; D: TRBD2; J: TRBJ2-1; CDR3: CATSDLSSGSVYNEQFF; DNA: TGTGCCACCAGTGATTTGTCGAGCGGGAGTGTCTACAATGAGCAGTTCTTC
V: TRBV6-5; size: NA; D: TRBD1; J: TRBJ2-2; CDR3: CASRGQGANTGELFF; DNA: TGTGCCAGCAGGGGACAGGGGGCGAACACCGGGGAGCTGTTTTTT
V: TRBV10-3; size: NA; D: NA; J: TRBJ1-1; CDR3: CATLGGQMNTEAFF; DNA: TGTGCCACTCTAGGAGGACAGATGAACACTGAAGCTTTCTTT
V: TRBV5-1; size: NA; D: NA; J: TRBJ1-1; CDR3: CASSLGDTVNTEAFF; DNA: TGCGCCAGCAGCTTAGGAGACACCGTGAACACTGAAGCTTTCTTT
V: TRBV6-2/TRBV6-3; size: NA; D: NA; J: TRBJ1-2; CDR3: CASSEYYGYTF; DNA: TGTGCCAGCAGCGAATACTATGGCTACACCTTC
V: TRBV7-2; size: NA; D: TRBD2; J: TRBJ2-7; CDR3: CASSFPIGEGLFREQYF; DNA: TGTGCCAGCAGCTTCCCTATTGGGGAGGGCCTGTTTAGGGAGCAGTACTTC
V: TRBV5-6; size: once; D: NA; J: TRBJ1-2; CDR3: CASSLKANYGYTF; DNA: TGTGCCAGCAGCTTGAAAGCTAACTATGGCTACACCTTC
V: TRBV30; size: NA; D: NA; J: TRBJ1-4; CDR3: CAFNRGPNEKLFF; DNA: TGTGCCTTCAACCGGGGGCCTAATGAAAAACTGTTTTTT
V: TRBV7-2; size: NA; D: NA; J: TRBJ2-3; CDR3: CASSSTGVSTDTQYF; DNA: TGTGCCAGCAGCTCCACCGGGGTTAGCACAGATACGCAGTATTTT
V: TRBV6-5; size: NA; D: NA; J: TRBJ1-1; CDR3: CASSQADREAFF; DNA: TGTGCCAGCAGCCAAGCCGACAGGGAAGCTTTCTTT
V: TRBV28; size: NA; D: NA; J: TRBJ2-1; CDR3: CASTRGGRRAFF; DNA: TGTGCCAGCACCCGAGGGGGGCGAAGGGCGTTCTTC
V: TRBV19; size: NA; D: NA; J: TRBJ2-3; CDR3: CASMTDTQYF; DNA: TGTGCCAGTATGACAGATACGCAGTATTTT
V: TRBV29-1; size: NA; D: TRBD2; J: TRBJ2-1; CDR3: CSVELGLADEQFF; DNA: TGCAGCGTCGAGCTAGGACTAGCGGATGAGCAGTTCTTC
V: TRBV5-4; size: NA; D: NA; J: TRBJ1-1; CDR3: CASSLGREGTEAFF; DNA: TGTGCCAGCAGCCTCGGGAGGGAGGGCACTGAAGCTTTCTTT